This T cell receptor beta chain is drawn from a study of blood T cell repertoires in COVID-19. V lost 8 bases and J 0 bases, leaving 13 bases between the germline ends. Germline V gives CDR1 SQVTM, CDR2 ANQGSEA. This CDR3 has 13 amino acids. Here immunoSEQ multiplex PCR was the method, and the copy in TCRdb shows in-frame clones only, minus some. The sample lists over 250,000 clones, roughly 92% occurring once. This clone was seen just once. The sequence came from a woman in her 30s with COVID-19, enrolled during active disease. The specimen sequenced was peripheral blood. The rearrangement links TRBV29-1 to TRBJ1-1, with a tentative D call TRBD1 (6 bases). As DNA, the CDR3 is TGCAGCTCCCAGACAGGACTGAACACTGAAGCTTTCTTT. Translation: CSSQTGLNTEAFF.